This T cell receptor beta chain was documented in a study of sequential checkpoint blockade in melanoma. Across the whole study: First-line arms were nivolumab then ipilimumab, or the reverse, randomized 1:1. 75 to 95 pretreatment tumor DNA samples were TCRβ immunosequenced. Under 25 patients had matched tumor biopsies before treatment and at week 13 after nivolumab or ipilimumab alone.

Only in-frame clones appear in the TCRdb table, and some are missing; sequencing was by immunoSEQ multiplex PCR. The table includes thousands of clones, about a quarter detected once. V dropped 3 bases and J dropped 4; count of bases not matched to a gene: 8. Germline V gene data show CDR1 as SGHRS and CDR2 as YFSETQ. The CDR3 sequence is 15 residues long. The study, taken as a whole, reports: For nivolumab-first patients, baseline tumor clonality was associated with response.

Treatment in this sample: randomized to nivolumab then ipilimumab (arm A) or the reverse (arm B). About this clone itself: Its specificity is not known.

The receptor comes from a human donor with melanoma. Source: tumor tissue (inferred from file names), taken from a patient given nivolumab and ipilimumab in sequence. V is TRBV5-1 and J is TRBJ2-5; the match to TRBD1 covers 8 bases. The CDR3 spells CASSSSPGQGETQYF. Here the CDR3 DNA reads TGCGCCAGCAGCTCCTCCCCCGGACAGGGAGAGACCCAGTACTTC.